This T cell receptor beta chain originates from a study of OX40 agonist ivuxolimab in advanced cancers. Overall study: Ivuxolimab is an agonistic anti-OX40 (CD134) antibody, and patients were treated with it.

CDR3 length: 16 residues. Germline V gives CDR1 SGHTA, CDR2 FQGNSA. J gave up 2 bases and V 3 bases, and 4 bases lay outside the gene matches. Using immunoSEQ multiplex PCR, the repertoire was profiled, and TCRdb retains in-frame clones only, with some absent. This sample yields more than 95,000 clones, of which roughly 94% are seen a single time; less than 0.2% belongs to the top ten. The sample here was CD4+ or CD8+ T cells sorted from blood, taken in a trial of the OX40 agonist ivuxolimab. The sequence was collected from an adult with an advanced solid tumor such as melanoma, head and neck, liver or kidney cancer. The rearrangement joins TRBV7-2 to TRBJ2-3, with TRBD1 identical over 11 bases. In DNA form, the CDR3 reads TGTGCCAGCAGCTTGGGGACAGGGGGTAACACAGATACGCAGTATTTT. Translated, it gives CASSLGTGGNTDTQYF.